Reported below is one T cell receptor beta chain. The antigen remains undetermined. Random hexamers were used to reverse transcribe the RNA input (about 0.5 to 1 ug). The TCR beta CDR3 was amplified by immunoSEQ multiplex PCR across 54 Vbeta, 13 Jbeta. TCRdb used MiXCR to reprocess the immunoSEQ multiplex PCR reads, holding one entry per CDR3 protein. The table has 250,000 to 350,000 distinct CDR3 sequences, about 91% seen once. The multiple sclerosis controls comprised treatment-naive patients whose relapsing-remitting disease was stable or active. Purification of the CD8+ and CD4+ T cells relied on negative isolation, and TEMRA cells underwent FACS enrichment. V dropped 3 bases and J dropped 4 bases, with 12 bases sitting between them. CDR1 and CDR2 (germline): ENHRY, SYGVKD. The CDR3 contains 14 residues. The entry originates in a study of CD8 T cells in Susac syndrome. Study-wide findings and caveats: A relatively small number of individuals underwent TCR sequencing and HLA analysis.

The J gene is TRBJ2-5, the V gene TRBV10-3; possibly TRBD2 for D (5 bases). The receptor's source is a human donor with multiple sclerosis. The sample was CD4+ T cells from PBMCs. The CDR3 DNA sequence: TGTGCCATCAGTGACGGCGCGAGGGCAGAGACCCAGTACTTC. Residues: CAISDGARAETQYF.